The sequence of this T cell receptor beta chain was determined in a study of cytomegalovirus exposure and HLA in healthy donors. The PCR employed 60 Vbeta primers together with 13 Jbeta primers. Produced via immunoSEQ multiplex PCR; TCRdb's table is partial and in-frame only. Its listing shows around 78,000 clones. The V gene's germline CDR1 is MNHNS and CDR2 SASEGT. V was pared by 6 bases and J by 7 bases, with 16 bases between. The CDR3 covers 14 residues. The J gene is TRBJ1-3, the V gene TRBV6-1; a weak D match, TRBD1 (6 bases). The sample comprised PBMCs. The origin of this receptor is a man between 18 and 29 years old in good health and CMV-seropositive. The CDR3 coding sequence is TGTGCCAGCAGATACGACAAGGGGGTTAACACCATATATTTT. It specifies CASRYDKGVNTIYF.